This TCR beta chain was identified during a study of Tregs in tolerant kidney transplant recipients. The study's findings and limits: Tregs expanded with activated donor B cells seemed most donor-specific. Biological reproducibility was not directly addressed in this study. Validation in larger populations is needed because few patients were studied.

As to this clone: The antigen is not known.

CDR1 and CDR2 from the germline V gene are LGHNA and YNFKEQ. This CDR3 contains 15 residues. V was shortened by 0 bases and J by 0 bases, with 9 bases between the two germline ends. Sequencing used immunoSEQ multiplex PCR; TCRdb keeps in-frame clones, though not all of them. The sample lists about 240,000 clones; more than 65% were seen once. The TCR originated in a human donor in good health. The rearrangement joins TRBV4-2 to TRBJ2-7; no reliable D call. Source material: CD4+ T cells from blood. In DNA form, the CDR3 reads TGTGCCAGCAGCCAAGAGACCGCGAGCTCCTACGAGCAGTACTTC. It yields the protein CASSQETASSYEQYF.